The 17 T cell receptor beta chains given below trace back to one sample, sequenced in a study of beta chain features in type 1 diabetes. Every bit of the isolated RNA underwent reverse transcription, so sequencing read expressed TCRB transcripts. Clones were sequenced by immunoSEQ multiplex PCR, and TCRdb holds only the in-frame ones, with some missing. The sample comprises around 400,000 clones, over 12% of which are singletons, and more than 0.015% rests with the top ten. Sequenced: naive CD4+ T cells from blood. The receptors were sampled from a woman under 30 in good health.

Comments on this clone: Other DNA variants within this sample encode the same CDR3. CDR3 nucleotide sequence: TGTGCCAGCAGTTTACCCGTTTCCTACGAGCAGTACTTC. Its translation: CASSLPVSYEQYF. V gene TRBV28 combines with J gene TRBJ2-7, with D unclear. Per germline, CDR1 MDHEN and CDR2 SYDVKM. The CDR3 length is 13 residues. V was clipped by 2 bases and J by 1 base, with 6 bases between them.

The V call is TRBV9, the J call TRBJ2-1, with D possibly being TRBD2 (5 bases). The V end lost 0 bases, the J end lost 7 bases, and 14 bases lay between the germline ends. The length of the CDR3 is 15 residues. Germline V CDR1 and CDR2: SGDLS, YYNGEE. DNA of the CDR3: TGTGCCAGCAGCGTAGGCCTAGGCTCGGGGAATGAGCAGTTCTTC. Amino acid sequence: CASSVGLGSGNEQFF.

The chain is built from TRBV5-1 and TRBJ2-5; D possibly corresponds to TRBD2 (5 bases). The germline V gene encodes CDR1 SGHRS and CDR2 YFSETQ. V gave up 2 bases and J gave up 4 bases, with 18 bases separating them. The CDR3 spans 16 residues. CDR3 DNA: TGCGCCAGCAGCTTTCCTTCTGGCGGGCGTGGAGAGACCCAGTACTTC. The encoded protein is CASSFPSGGRGETQYF.

This clone was seen a few times. V and J are TRBV9 and TRBJ2-1, with TRBD2 identical over 13 bases. This CDR3 has 16 amino acids. Germline V gives CDR1 SGDLS, CDR2 YYNGEE. J lost 5 bases, V lost 0 bases, and 2 bases had no gene match. This CDR3 is CASSVVGLAGNNEQFF. In DNA form, the CDR3 reads TGTGCCAGCAGCGTAGTGGGACTAGCGGGAAACAATGAGCAGTTCTTC.

The rearrangement joins TRBV28 to TRBJ1-2, with D perhaps matching TRBD1 (6 bases). The germline V gene encodes CDR1 MDHEN and CDR2 SYDVKM. There are 14 residues in the CDR3. Deletions cut 7 bases from V and 5 bases from J, with 17 bases between. Written as DNA, the CDR3 is TGTGCCAGCACCTTGCAGGGGAGAGGATATGGCTACACCTTC. It specifies CASTLQGRGYGYTF.

The chain has TRBV23-1 and TRBJ1-3; D gene ambiguous. TRBV23-1 is filed as an ORF, its function uncertain. V was clipped by 3 bases and J by 7 bases, with 7 bases between them. CDR3 size: 12 residues. CDR3 nucleotide sequence: TGCGCCAGCAGTCATATAGTGAACACCATATATTTT. Amino acid sequence: CASSHIVNTIYF.

This clone occurred a few times. J is TRBJ2-7 and V is TRBV29-1, with D possibly TRBD1 on 6 matching bases. Germline V gene data show CDR1 as SQVTM and CDR2 as ANQGSEA. Deletions cut 7 bases from V and 3 bases from J, with 16 bases between. This CDR3 contains 13 residues. The CDR3 region has the DNA TGCAGCGCACGTGGACAGTTTCGCTACGAGCAGTACTTC. Protein: CSARGQFRYEQYF.

Points on this clone: The sample carries other DNA sequences with the same CDR3. The J gene is TRBJ2-1, the V gene TRBV9; D call uncertain. V lost 0 bases, J lost 0 bases, and 7 bases lay in between. This CDR3 has 15 residues. CDR1 SGDLS and CDR2 YYNGEE come from the germline V gene. CDR3 in amino acids: CASSVGGGSYNEQFF. The CDR3 coding sequence is TGTGCCAGCAGCGTAGGAGGTGGCTCCTACAATGAGCAGTTCTTC.

The chain has TRBV9 and TRBJ2-5; 13 positions match TRBD2. This CDR3 has 20 amino acids. The ends lost 0 bases at V and 2 bases at J; junction bases unmatched: 13. Germline V gene data show CDR1 as SGDLS and CDR2 as YYNGEE. CDR3 sequence reads: CASSVALQLAGGPAQETQYF. DNA of the CDR3: TGTGCCAGCAGCGTAGCCCTCCAACTAGCGGGAGGGCCCGCGCAAGAGACCCAGTACTTC.

This clone has more than one count but fewer than ten. The chain carries TRBV6-5 and TRBJ1-2; no reliable D call. V was trimmed by 11 bases and J by 13 bases, leaving 11 bases between them. The CDR3 is 8 residues long. CDR1 and CDR2 (germline): MNHEY, SVGAGI. DNA for the CDR3: TGTGCCGGAGGGTCGCGCACCTTC. Its translation is CAGGSRTF.

J is TRBJ2-3 and V is TRBV28, with 10 bases identical to TRBD2. Germline trimming cut 8 bases from V and 6 bases from J; bases unmatched to any gene: 11. Germline values: CDR1 MDHEN, CDR2 SYDVKM. This CDR3 is 15 amino acids long. CDR3 loop: CASAWTSGNSDTQYF. CDR3 in DNA: TGTGCCAGCGCATGGACTAGCGGCAATTCCGATACGCAGTATTTT.

The V and J genes are TRBV29-1 and TRBJ1-2; 8 bases line up with TRBD1. V lost 5 bases to trimming and J lost 0 bases; unmatched junction nucleotides: 11. The V gene's germline CDR1 is SQVTM and CDR2 ANQGSEA. The CDR3 consists of 16 residues. This chain's CDR3 is CSVLGPGTGANYGYTF. CDR3 coding DNA: TGCAGCGTTCTAGGTCCCGGGACAGGAGCTAACTATGGCTACACCTTC. Combining the CDR3 with reference TRBV29-1 and TRBJ1-2 gives the whole variable domain SAVISQKPSRDICQRGTSLTIQCQVDSQVTMMFWYRQQPGQSLTLIATANQGSEATYESGFVIDKFPISRPNLTFSTLTVSNMSPEDSSIYLCSVLGPGTGANYGYTFGSGTRLTVV.

The V and J genes are TRBV18 and TRBJ2-5; no reliable D call. Germline V gene sequence: CDR1 KGHSH, CDR2 LQKENI. V gave up 4 bases and J gave up 1 base, with 4 bases separating them. The CDR3 has 12 residues. CDR3: CASSQLQETQYF. The CDR3 nucleotides read TGTGCCAGCTCACAACTCCAAGAGACCCAGTACTTC.

This clone has a handful of counts. V gene TRBV28 combines with J gene TRBJ2-7, with 9 bases identical to TRBD2. There are 15 residues in the CDR3. With 6 bases clipped from V and 6 bases from J, the junction kept 12 bases outside the gene matches. CDR1 MDHEN and CDR2 SYDVKM come from the germline V gene. This CDR3 is CASRMAGGPPPEQYF. CDR3 nucleotides: TGTGCCAGCAGGATGGCGGGAGGGCCCCCCCCCGAGCAGTACTTC.

This clone was recorded a few times. The chain joins TRBV6-1 to TRBJ1-5, with D unresolved. The CDR3 totals 12 residues. V was trimmed by 6 bases and J by 5 bases, leaving 8 bases between them. Germline assignment: CDR1 MNHNS and CDR2 SASEGT. CDR3 coding DNA: TGTGCCAGCAGACAGAATTATCAGCCCCAGCATTTT. This codes for CASRQNYQPQHF.

The chain employs TRBV7-2 and TRBJ2-2, with D maybe TRBD2 (6 bases). V was pared by 1 base and J by 6 bases, with 12 bases between. This CDR3 has 15 residues. Germline CDR1 and CDR2: SGHTA and FQGNSA. As DNA, the CDR3 is TGTGCCAGCAGCTTAGGACTAGTTCATGCCGGGGAGCTGTTTTTT. Protein sequence: CASSLGLVHAGELFF.

A few counts support this clone. The J gene is TRBJ1-1, the V gene TRBV2; 7 bases are shared with TRBD1. Germline trimming cut 7 bases from V and 2 bases from J; bases unmatched to any gene: 7. The CDR3 is 14 amino acids. In germline, CDR1 is SNHLY, CDR2 FYNNEI. The CDR3 reads CASITGTANTEAFF. The CDR3 region has the DNA TGTGCCAGCATAACCGGGACAGCTAACACTGAAGCTTTCTTT.